Listed here are 27 T cell receptor beta chains from one sample, sequenced in a study of T cell repertoires in cytomegalovirus infection. TCRdb itself ran the reads through MiXCR, one entry per CDR3 protein. The sample lists more than 75,000 distinct CDR3 sequences; around 3.5% were seen once. Source material: PBMCs. The receptors here all came from a human donor in good health (CMV status not recorded). Some clones in this sample may be carry-over from other donors' samples.

This clonotype was seen repeatedly, ten times or more. The rearrangement uses TRBV6-6 and TRBJ2-7; maybe TRBD1 (5 bases). With 6 bases removed from V and 7 bases from J, the gap between germline ends came to 13 bases. Germline CDR1 is MNHNY and CDR2 is SVGAGI (reference sequence). This CDR3 spans 12 amino acids. CDR3 protein: CASRETVGEQYF. The CDR3 DNA sequence: TGTGCCAGCAGAGAGACAGTTGGGGAGCAGTACTTC.

This clonotype came up many times. V is TRBV4-3 and J is TRBJ1-2; D is possibly TRBD1 (5 bases). Trimming removed 0 bases at V and 5 bases at J, with 10 bases between. The CDR3 runs 14 residues. Germline V gene sequence: CDR1 LGHNA, CDR2 YSLEER. The CDR3 nucleotides are TGCGCCAGCAGCCAAGATTCCAGGGAGTATGGCTACACCTTC. Its protein product is CASSQDSREYGYTF.

Ten or more counts support this clonotype. This chain links TRBV28 with TRBJ1-1; no clear D gene. The CDR3 runs to 11 residues. Germline CDR1 is MDHEN and CDR2 is SYDVKM. V shed 6 bases and J shed 4 bases, with 6 bases lying between them. CDR3 sequence reads: CASRSITEAFF. CDR3 in DNA: TGTGCCAGCAGATCCATCACTGAAGCTTTCTTT.

In this sample, this clonotype turned up many times. This chain uses TRBV5-4 with TRBJ1-3; D call uncertain. CDR1 is SGHNT and CDR2 is YYREEE in the germline V gene (reference sequence). This CDR3 is built from 14 residues. Trimming took 1 base from V and 2 from J, leaving 7 bases between them. The CDR3 spells CASSLLGPGNTIYF. Here the CDR3 DNA reads TGTGCCAGCAGCTTGCTTGGGCCTGGAAACACCATATATTTT.

In its sample, this clonotype was seen many times. This may be a read error: a much more frequent sequence differs by one nucleotide. This chain uses TRBV7-6 with TRBJ1-1, with D possibly matching TRBD1 (5 bases). Germline CDR1 SGHVS, CDR2 FNYEAQ. This CDR3 comprises 17 residues. Trimming stripped 3 bases from V and 5 bases from J, with 22 bases between. The CDR3 DNA follows: TGTGCCAGCAGCTTGGACCGGGACGCGGGATTGTTTACTGAAGCTTTCTTT. Encoded protein: CASSLDRDAGLFTEAFF.

The sample holds many counts of this clonotype. The chain employs TRBV18 and TRBJ1-1; the match to TRBD1 covers 7 bases. The V and J ends lost 2 bases and 0 bases, in that order; junction bases with no gene match: 12. Germline values: CDR1 KGHSH, CDR2 LQKENI. CDR3 length equals 18 residues. The chain's CDR3 is CASSPVTVTGTVNTEAFF. The DNA for the CDR3 is TGTGCCAGCTCACCAGTGACGGTTACCGGGACAGTGAACACTGAAGCTTTCTTT. Together with reference TRBV18 and TRBJ1-1, the CDR3 gives the full variable domain: NAGVMQNPRHLVRRRGQEARLRCSPMKGHSHVYWYRQLPEEGLKFMVYLQKENIIDESGMPKERFSAEFPKEGPSILRIQQVVRGDSAAYFCASSPVTVTGTVNTEAFFGQGTRLTVV.

This clonotype has ten or more counts. The chain links TRBV7-9 to TRBJ1-2; D gene uncertain. The V gene's germline CDR1 is SEHNR and CDR2 FQNEAQ (reference sequence). Trimming stripped 5 bases from V and 4 bases from J, with 14 bases between. The CDR3 loop spans 14 amino acids. This CDR3 reads CASSENAGPYGYTF. CDR3 nucleotide sequence: TGTGCCAGCAGCGAAAACGCAGGTCCCTATGGCTACACCTTC.

The table lists this clonotype with many counts. The V call is TRBV10-2, the J call TRBJ2-3; 12 nucleotides align to TRBD2. The trim removed 7 bases at V and 8 bases at J, leaving 7 bases unmatched. The length of the CDR3 is 14 residues. The V gene's germline CDR1 is WSHSY and CDR2 SAAADI. The CDR3 DNA is TGCGCCAGCAACCCTAGCGGGGGGGCCGGTACGCAGTATTTT. Its translation: CASNPSGGAGTQYF.

This clonotype has a count of ten or more. The chain recombines TRBV5-1 with TRBJ2-5; TRBD1 matches 7 bases. Per the germline V gene, CDR1 is SGHRS and CDR2 is YFSETQ. The CDR3 is 14 residues long. The V segment lost 2 bases and the J segment 3 bases; nucleotides outside the gene matches: 4. CDR3 DNA sequence: TGCGCCAGCAGCTTCGGGACAGCAAAAGAGACCCAGTACTTC. Translated: CASSFGTAKETQYF.

This clonotype was recorded at least ten times. The chain couples TRBV27 to TRBJ1-6; no clear D. The CDR3 covers 16 residues. Trimming removed 2 bases at V and 5 bases at J, with 13 bases between. Germline values: CDR1 MNHEY, CDR2 SMNVEV (reference sequence). CDR3 in amino acids: CASSLAPPGNNSPLHF. In nucleotides, the CDR3 is TGTGCCAGCAGTTTAGCACCGCCCGGGAATAATTCACCCCTCCACTTT.

This clonotype was counted ten times or more. The V call is TRBV19, the J call TRBJ1-1, with 7 bases aligning to TRBD1. CDR1 and CDR2 from the germline V gene are LNHDA and SQIVND (reference sequence). This CDR3 has 14 amino acids. With 3 bases clipped from V and 7 bases from J, the junction kept 8 bases outside the gene matches. Written as DNA, the CDR3 is TGTGCCAGTAGTATCCTCGGGACAGTTGGTGAAGCTTTCTTT. As protein: CASSILGTVGEAFF.

This clonotype showed up many times. J is TRBJ2-7 and V is TRBV20-1; D ambiguous. Germline V gene sequence: CDR1 DFQATT, CDR2 SNEGSKA (reference sequence). With 0 bases removed from V and 5 bases from J, the gap between germline ends came to 8 bases. The CDR3 has 12 amino acids. CDR3 sequence: CSARDLNHEQYF. DNA for the CDR3: TGCAGTGCTAGAGATCTGAATCACGAGCAGTACTTC.

This clonotype was seen many times. The chain joins TRBV19 to TRBJ1-2, with 8 bases lining up with TRBD1. Trimming cost V 6 bases and J 4 bases; bases outside gene matches: 7. Germline CDR1 and CDR2: LNHDA and SQIVND (reference sequence). The CDR3 has 14 residues. CDR3 sequence (DNA): TGTGCCAGTAGCATCGACAGGGGACCCTATGGCTACACCTTC. As protein: CASSIDRGPYGYTF.

This clonotype has a count of ten or more. The chain employs TRBV5-4 and TRBJ2-7; D gene uncertain. Trimming removed 4 bases from V and 0 bases from J, with 8 bases in between. Germline CDR1 is SGHNT and CDR2 is YYREEE (reference sequence). This CDR3 has 13 amino acids. In nucleotides, the CDR3 is TGTGCCAGCAGCATCGGACCCTCCTACGAGCAGTACTTC. This gives the protein CASSIGPSYEQYF.

In DNA form, the CDR3 reads TGTGCCAGCAGCGCCAGGGGTTTCAGGGAAAAACTGTTTTTT. This encodes CASSARGFREKLFF. This rearrangement joins TRBV7-8 to TRBJ1-4; D possibly corresponds to TRBD1 (6 bases). The V gene's germline CDR1 is SGHVS and CDR2 FQNEAQ. The CDR3 length is 14 residues. The ends were cut back, 5 bases at V and 8 bases at J, with 15 bases in the middle.

This clonotype was detected ten times or more. This sequence joins TRBV6-2 or TRBV6-3 and TRBJ1-1; D is unresolved. Germline-derived CDR1 and CDR2 are MNHEY and SVGEGT. This CDR3 region has 17 residues. V was clipped by 0 bases and J by 2 bases, with 16 bases between them. CDR3 sequence (DNA): TGTGCCAGCAGTTACTCGAGGAGCCACTTTTATAACACTGAAGCTTTCTTT. This encodes CASSYSRSHFYNTEAFF.

This clonotype was counted at least ten times. This chain links TRBV4-1 with TRBJ1-3; D possibly corresponds to TRBD1 (5 bases). Germline V CDR1 and CDR2: MGHRA, YSYEKL. The CDR3 runs to 14 residues. V was cut by 5 bases and J by 3 bases, with 11 bases left in between. The CDR3 loop is CASSDWGGGNTIYF. DNA of the CDR3: TGCGCCAGCAGCGACTGGGGCGGTGGAAACACCATATATTTT.

This clonotype appeared many times. The V and J genes are TRBV6-6 and TRBJ1-2; D gene ambiguous. Germline V gene lookup returns CDR1 MNHNY and CDR2 SVGAGI (reference sequence). The V gene lost 2 bases and the J gene lost 8 bases, with 15 bases spanning the gap. The CDR3 totals 14 residues. The CDR3 nucleotides read TGTGCCAGCAGTTACGGCGAGGGCTTGAGAGGCTACACCTTC. Amino acids: CASSYGEGLRGYTF.

The chain links TRBV2 to TRBJ1-5; no definite D call. CDR3 length: 11 amino acids. Germline CDR1 SNHLY, CDR2 FYNNEI. For the CDR3, the DNA is TGTGCAAGCGGGGGCAATCAGCCCCAGCATTTT. It codes for CASGGNQPQHF.

This clonotype was recorded many times. This chain links TRBV6-1 with TRBJ1-6; 7 nucleotides match TRBD1. The CDR3 length is 14 residues. CDR1 and CDR2 (germline): MNHNS, SASEGT. V trimming: 4 bases; J trimming: 7 bases; junction bases outside the gene matches: 4. The CDR3 loop reads CASSARQGNSPLHF. CDR3 nucleotides: TGTGCCAGCAGTGCGAGACAGGGAAATTCACCCCTCCACTTT.

This clonotype was seen repeatedly, ten times or more. The V and J genes are TRBV12-3 or TRBV12-4 and TRBJ2-7, with TRBD2 as a possible D gene (6 bases). The CDR3 length is 14 residues. V lost 5 bases and J 5 bases, leaving 16 bases between the germline ends. The CDR3 region is CASSNRGTQNEQYF. In nucleotides, the CDR3 is TGTGCCAGCAGTAATCGGGGGACTCAAAACGAGCAGTACTTC.

This clonotype was counted many times. The rearrangement links TRBV7-9 to TRBJ1-1; no clear D. V was pared by 4 bases and J by 1 base, with 10 bases between. The CDR3 is 14 residues long. The germline V gene has CDR1 SEHNR and CDR2 FQNEAQ (reference sequence). CDR3 DNA: TGTGCCAGCAGCTCAAGGTGGGCGAACACTGAAGCTTTCTTT. Its protein is CASSSRWANTEAFF.

Many counts were recorded for this clonotype. The V call is TRBV12-3 or TRBV12-4, the J call TRBJ2-5, with D hard to call. The V and J ends lost 4 bases and 3 bases respectively, with 9 bases between them. This CDR3 is built from 13 residues. The CDR3 coding sequence is TGTGCCAGCAGTTCCCGACGGAAAGAGACCCAGTACTTC. The encoded protein is CASSSRRKETQYF.

This clonotype was counted ten times or more. The gene calls are TRBV20-1 and TRBJ1-5; a weak D match, TRBD1 (5 bases). V lost 5 bases and J 6 bases, leaving 14 bases between the germline ends. The CDR3 sequence is 13 residues long. Germline V lookup: CDR1 DFQATT, CDR2 SNEGSKA (reference sequence). CDR3 coding DNA: TGCAGTGCTCATCAGGGTGGGCGTCAGCCCCAGCATTTT. Its translation is CSAHQGGRQPQHF.

This clonotype was seen many times. This rearrangement joins TRBV7-2 to TRBJ1-6; D unresolved. Germline CDR1 is SGHTA and CDR2 is FQGNSA. V lost 7 bases to trimming and J lost 6 bases, with 16 bases between them. The CDR3 extends over 15 amino acids. As DNA, the CDR3 is TGTGCCAGCACCCCGTCCCGGGCTGGTAATTCACCCCTCCACTTT. Its translation: CASTPSRAGNSPLHF.

This clonotype was counted ten times or more. This chain connects TRBV5-4 to TRBJ2-1; 8 bases align to TRBD2. Germline CDR1 reads SGHNT; CDR2 reads YYREEE (reference sequence). Losses at the gene ends were 3 bases for V and 4 bases for J; bases not matched to a gene: 9. The CDR3 is made up of 16 amino acids. The CDR3 nucleotides read TGTGCCAGCAGCTCACACACTAGCGGAGCTTACAATGAGCAGTTCTTC. This encodes CASSSHTSGAYNEQFF.

This clonotype was seen repeatedly, ten times or more. The rearrangement joins TRBV7-2 to TRBJ1-5; D possibly corresponds to TRBD1 (5 bases). Trimming took 0 bases from V and 2 from J, leaving 11 bases between them. Per germline, CDR1 SGHTA and CDR2 FQGNSA. This CDR3 comprises 16 residues. The CDR3: CASSLAGQGGNQPQHF. Here the CDR3 DNA reads TGTGCCAGCAGCTTAGCGGGTCAGGGCGGCAATCAGCCCCAGCATTTT.